The 8 T cell receptor beta chains reported below all come from one sample, sequenced in a study of shared T cell receptors in the human thymus. Only in-frame clones appear in the TCRdb table, and some are missing; sequencing was by immunoSEQ multiplex PCR. Here the sample spans hundreds of thousands of clones, 85% to 95% being singletons. The sample was thymocytes. The receptors were sampled from a human donor.

The rearrangement links TRBV27 to TRBJ2-4, with 15 positions matching TRBD2. The CDR3 loop spans 21 amino acids. V lost 4 bases to trimming and J lost 2 bases; unmatched junction nucleotides: 15. Germline V lookup: CDR1 MNHEY, CDR2 SMNVEV (reference sequence). The CDR3 nucleotides are TGTGCCAGCAGTTCGGGTGGACTAGCGGGAGGGCCGAGTATTCCCAAAAACATTCAGTACTTC. Amino acid sequence: CASSSGGLAGGPSIPKNIQYF.

This clone was recorded only once. The chain uses TRBV10-3 and TRBJ1-3, with TRBD1 matching over 7 bases. This CDR3 region has 12 residues. Germline V gene data show CDR1 as ENHRY and CDR2 as SYGVKD. Trimming at V came to 11 bases and at J to 2 bases, leaving 3 bases not matched to a gene. CDR3 loop: CASGTAGNTIYF. The CDR3, as DNA: TGTGCCTCTGGGACAGCTGGAAACACCATATATTTT.

V gene TRBV14 combines with J gene TRBJ1-2; 10 nucleotides match TRBD1. The CDR3 is 15 residues long. Looked up from germline, CDR1 is SGHDN and CDR2 is FVKESK. J was trimmed by 2 bases and V by 3 bases; bases with no gene match: 3. This CDR3 is CASSHLGQGNYGYTF. CDR3 nucleotides: TGTGCCAGCAGCCACCTGGGACAGGGGAACTATGGCTACACCTTC.

The J gene is TRBJ2-7, the V gene TRBV7-9; TRBD1 aligns across 7 bases. The germline gives CDR1 SEHNR, CDR2 FQNEAQ (reference sequence). V trimming: 5 bases; J trimming: 3 bases; junction bases outside the gene matches: 7. The CDR3 is made up of 14 amino acids. The CDR3 loop reads CASSVVAGGYEQYF. In DNA form, the CDR3 reads TGTGCCAGCAGCGTGGTGGCAGGGGGCTACGAGCAGTACTTC.

DNA for the CDR3: TGTGCCAGCAGTCCCACAGGGGATACCACAGATACGCAGTATTTT. Translated, it gives CASSPTGDTTDTQYF. V is TRBV28 and J is TRBJ2-3; 7 bases align to TRBD1. Germline values: CDR1 MDHEN, CDR2 SYDVKM. CDR3 length: 15 residues. V gave up 5 bases and J gave up 2 bases; unmatched junction bases: 7.

The chain uses TRBV5-1 and TRBJ2-2; the match to TRBD2 covers 8 bases. Per germline, CDR1 SGHRS and CDR2 YFSETQ. This CDR3 has 17 residues. V trimming: 0 bases; J trimming: 6 bases; junction bases outside the gene matches: 10. CDR3 in amino acids: CASSLVPTSDRAGELFF. Written as DNA, the CDR3 is TGCGCCAGCAGCTTGGTGCCGACTAGCGATCGGGCCGGGGAGCTGTTTTTT.

V gene TRBV6-1 combines with J gene TRBJ2-7; D is possibly TRBD2 (5 bases). V lost 0 bases to trimming and J lost 6 bases, with 24 bases between them. The CDR3 totals 18 residues. Germline V gene data show CDR1 as MNHNS and CDR2 as SASEGT. CDR3 loop: CASSEAPPDGRWSGEQYF. As DNA, the CDR3 is TGTGCCAGCAGTGAAGCTCCCCCGGACGGCCGCTGGAGCGGCGAGCAGTACTTC.

The rearrangement joins TRBV28 to TRBJ2-7, with D possibly being TRBD1 (6 bases). Germline V lookup: CDR1 MDHEN, CDR2 SYDVKM. Deletions cut 2 bases from V and 6 bases from J, with 17 bases between. The length of the CDR3 is 15 residues. The CDR3 is CASSLEQGRLCEQYF. The DNA for the CDR3 is TGTGCCAGCAGTTTAGAACAGGGAAGGTTGTGCGAGCAGTACTTC. Full variable domain (rest looked up from reference TRBV28 and TRBJ2-7): DVKVTQSSRYLVKRTGEKVFLECVQDMDHENMFWYRQDPGLGLRLIYFSYDVKMKEKGDIPEGYSVSREKKERFSLILESASTNQTSMYLCASSLEQGRLCEQYFGPGTRLTVT.